The T cell receptor (beta chain) under discussion was sequenced for a study of T-cell reconstitution after alpha-beta-depleted transplantation in children. Preparing the TCRbeta library involved the use of unique molecular identifiers. One entry per CDR3 protein, called by TCRdb with MiXCR from the PCR reads. Here the sample spans some 240,000 distinct CDR3 sequences, roughly a tenth being singletons. The CDR3 extends over 16 amino acids. Losses at the gene ends were 1 base for V and 6 bases for J; bases not matched to a gene: 7. CDR1 is MGHDK, CDR2 SYGVNS, per germline. Source: PBMCs from the stem cell graft donor, taken from the stem cell graft. This receptor was taken from a human donor who donated a stem cell graft to a child with SCID. The chain joins TRBV25-1 to TRBJ2-1; 9 positions match TRBD2. CDR3 in amino acids: CASSEFAGGPRNEQFF. CDR3 DNA: TGTGCCAGCAGTGAATTCGCGGGGGGGCCCCGCAATGAGCAGTTCTTC.